Listed here are 8 T cell receptor beta chains from one sample, sequenced in a study of cytomegalovirus exposure and HLA in healthy donors. The PCR used 60 Vbeta and 13 Jbeta primers. Generated by immunoSEQ multiplex PCR, the TCRdb table keeps only in-frame clones and is missing some. Here the sample spans around 85,000 clones, 60% to 85% being singletons. Sequences were obtained from PBMCs. Source of these receptors: a male donor in good health and CMV-seronegative.

This chain uses TRBV20-1 with TRBJ2-7; 7 bases are a match to TRBD2. CDR3 length: 10 residues. Losses at the gene ends were 3 bases for V and 11 bases for J; bases not matched to a gene: 4. The germline CDR1 and CDR2 sequences are DFQATT and SNEGSKA (reference sequence). The CDR3 protein is CSASRGSEYF. The CDR3 nucleotides are TGCAGTGCTAGTCGCGGGAGCGAGTACTTC.

V is TRBV7-2 and J is TRBJ2-1; TRBD2 agrees at 10 bases. CDR1 and CDR2 (germline): SGHTA, FQGNSA. This CDR3 region has 17 residues. Trimming took 3 bases from V and 0 from J; bases not matched to a gene: 5. The chain's CDR3 is CASSFTSGAGSYNEQFF. CDR3 bases: TGTGCCAGCAGCTTCACTAGCGGGGCTGGCTCCTACAATGAGCAGTTCTTC.

The rearrangement links TRBV7-6 to TRBJ1-2, with 7 bases matching TRBD1. There are 13 residues in the CDR3. Germline CDR1 SGHVS, CDR2 FNYEAQ. The J segment lost 7 bases and the V segment lost 1 base, leaving 3 bases of the junction unmatched. CDR3 amino acids: CASSLDRGGGYTF. The CDR3, as DNA: TGTGCCAGCAGCTTAGACAGGGGTGGTGGCTACACCTTC.

This rearrangement joins TRBV10-3 to TRBJ2-3; TRBD2 agrees at 8 bases. V shed 6 bases and J 1 base; nucleotides not matched to a gene: 9. Germline CDR1 is ENHRY and CDR2 is SYGVKD. This CDR3 region has 16 residues. CDR3 amino acids: CAISLGLVGGTDTQYF. The CDR3 region has the DNA TGTGCCATCAGCTTGGGACTAGTGGGAGGCACAGATACGCAGTATTTT.

The chain is built from TRBV30 and TRBJ1-2; 10 bases are shared with TRBD1. The CDR3 loop spans 13 amino acids. V was pared by 7 bases and J by 1 base, with 3 bases of the junction left unmatched. Per the germline V gene, CDR1 is GTSNPN and CDR2 is SVGIG (reference sequence). The CDR3 region is CAFGQGDNYGYTF. CDR3 nucleotides: TGTGCCTTCGGACAGGGGGATAACTATGGCTACACCTTC.

The chain carries TRBV6-5 and TRBJ1-4; TRBD1 aligns across 10 bases. The CDR3 has 14 residues. Per the germline V gene, CDR1 is MNHEY and CDR2 is SVGAGI. With 5 bases clipped from V and 8 bases from J, the junction kept 5 bases outside the gene matches. CDR3 in DNA: TGTGCCAGCAGTCGACAGGGGGCGCGCGAAAAACTGTTTTTT. Its translation: CASSRQGAREKLFF.

CDR3 sequence (DNA): TGTGCCAGCAGTTACTCGGGGGGTTGGAATGAGCAGTTCTTC. This sequence encodes CASSYSGGWNEQFF. This chain connects TRBV6-5 to TRBJ2-1; weak D call: TRBD2 (6 bases). The CDR3 contains 14 residues. Germline CDR1 and CDR2: MNHEY and SVGAGI. The ends were cut back, 0 bases at V and 7 bases at J, with 10 bases in the middle.

The V gene is TRBV2, the J gene TRBJ2-7; D gene uncertain. Germline V CDR1 and CDR2: SNHLY, FYNNEI. V lost 5 bases, J lost 6 bases, and 8 bases lay in between. There are 11 residues in the CDR3. CDR3 nucleotide sequence: TGTGCCAGCAGTCGCGTCGGCGAGCAGTACTTC. Translating gives CASSRVGEQYF.